Listed below are T cell receptor beta chains from one sample, sequenced in a study of T cells in Graves' hyperthyroidism and ophthalmopathy. MiXCR, applied by TCRdb to the multiplex PCR reads, yields one record per CDR3 protein. The data hold 300,000 to 400,000 distinct CDR3 sequences, with about 21% observed a single time. Sample: blood. The receptors here all came from a woman in her fifties or sixties with Graves' hyperthyroidism. Both conserved end residues are part of each CDR3. A D gene is named only where the DNA matches it firmly. Where a row states a size, it is once, few, many or the class of an expanded clone; other rows omit it.

NA	TRBV11-2	NA	TRBJ2-1	TGTGCCAGCAGCTTAATGACGGGAGACAATGAGCAGTTCTTC	CASSLMTGDNEQFF
NA	TRBV28	many	TRBJ2-6	TGTGCCAGCAGTACCCAGAGTCAACAGATTTGGAGCCCTAGCGTCCTGACTTTC	CASSTQSQQIWSPSVLTF
NA	TRBV7-9	NA	TRBJ2-7	TGTGCCAGCAGCTTAGCTGTCAAGGGCTACGAGCAGTACTTC	CASSLAVKGYEQYF
TRBD1	TRBV7-9	NA	TRBJ1-4	TGTGCCAGCAGCCGATGGGACAGGCAATTGGAAAAACTGTTTTTT	CASSRWDRQLEKLFF
NA	TRBV28	many	TRBJ1-2	TGTGCCAGCAGTTTACCTCAGGGATACGATGGCTACACCTTC	CASSLPQGYDGYTF
NA	TRBV3-1	few	TRBJ1-4	TGTGCCAGCAGCCAAGTGGGACCAGAATTTAATGAAAAACTGTTTTTT	CASSQVGPEFNEKLFF
NA	TRBV4-1	many	TRBJ1-4	TGCGCCAGCAGCCATCCCCGAGGGGATGGTAATGAAAAACTGTTTTTT	CASSHPRGDGNEKLFF
NA	TRBV27	few	TRBJ2-3	TGTGCCAGCGGTTCAGGAGTTACGCAGTATTTT	CASGSGVTQYF
NA	TRBV3-1	many	TRBJ1-1	TGTGCCAGCAGCCAAGCGAGGGGTTCTGAAGCTTTCTTT	CASSQARGSEAFF
TRBD2	TRBV7-9	few	TRBJ2-7	TGTGCCAGCAGCTCCGCCGGGACTAGCGGTACCTACGAGCAGTACTTC	CASSSAGTSGTYEQYF
TRBD2	TRBV11-2	many	TRBJ2-7	TGTGCCAGCGTATCCCTAGCGGGGGGCTACGAGCAGTACTTC	CASVSLAGGYEQYF
NA	TRBV20-1	many	TRBJ2-2	TGCAGTGCTAGATCTATGGCCGTGAACACCGGGGAGCTGTTTTTT	CSARSMAVNTGELFF
TRBD1	TRBV10-3	NA	TRBJ1-2	TGTGCCATCAGCTCGACAGGGCCCGGCTATGGCTACACCTTC	CAISSTGPGYGYTF
NA	TRBV3-1	few	TRBJ2-7	TGTGCCAGCAGCCAGGCGTTTTACGAGCAGTACTTC	CASSQAFYEQYF
NA	TRBV20-1	NA	TRBJ1-1	TGCAGCCCGGCGGGTATGAACACTGAAGCTTTCTTT	CSPAGMNTEAFF
NA	TRBV5-1	NA	TRBJ1-3	TGCGCCAGCAGCTTGGATGGGACCGAAGGAAACACCATATATTTT	CASSLDGTEGNTIYF
TRBD2	TRBV25-1	NA	TRBJ2-1	TGTGCCAGCAGTGAAGAACTAGCGGGATGGGGTGAGCAGTTCTTC	CASSEELAGWGEQFF
NA	TRBV27	few	TRBJ1-4	TGTGCCAGCAGTCCCCTGGCCGCAACTAATGAAAAACTGTTTTTT	CASSPLAATNEKLFF
TRBD2	TRBV5-1	NA	TRBJ2-3	TGCGCCAGCAGCTTGAATGCGGCGGGAGCCACAGATACGCAGTATTTT	CASSLNAAGATDTQYF
NA	TRBV6-2/TRBV6-3	NA	TRBJ1-6	TGTGCCAGCAGCTTAGGGACCGGACAATATTCACCCCTCCACTTT	CASSLGTGQYSPLHF
NA	TRBV10-3	many	TRBJ2-1	TGTGCCATCAGTGAGTCGACAAGCAGGACGAATGAGCAGTTCTTC	CAISESTSRTNEQFF
NA	TRBV6-1	few	TRBJ2-7	TGTGCCAGCACCTCAAGGGGGGGCGAGCAGTACTTC	CASTSRGGEQYF
NA	TRBV6-5	once	TRBJ1-2	TGTGCCAGCAGTTACTTTGGGGGACGGGGTGGCTACACCTTC	CASSYFGGRGGYTF
NA	TRBV6-6	many	TRBJ2-7	TGTGCCAGCAGTTACCGAGGGGCGACCTCCTACGAGCAGTACTTC	CASSYRGATSYEQYF
NA	TRBV2	NA	TRBJ1-1	TGTGCCAGCAGGGGTATAGGGGGGAACACTGAAGCTTTCTTT	CASRGIGGNTEAFF